Listed here is a single TCR beta chain. Only in-frame clones appear in the TCRdb table, and some are missing; sequencing was by immunoSEQ multiplex PCR. The repertoire holds approximately 70,000 clones, with approximately 90% as singletons. This CDR3 is 13 amino acids long. The germline gives CDR1 LNHDA, CDR2 SQIVND (reference sequence). J lost 3 bases, V lost 6 bases, and 5 bases had no gene match. The sample originates from a study of blood T cell repertoires in COVID-19. The V and J genes are TRBV19 and TRBJ2-7, with 7 nucleotides matching TRBD1. The sample comprised peripheral blood. The TCR sequence derives from a man aged 45 to 65 with COVID-19, enrolled during active disease. CDR3 coding DNA: TGTGCCAGTAGCGGGACAGCGAACTACGAGCAGTACTTC. Protein sequence: CASSGTANYEQYF.